These T cell receptor beta chains were read from a single sample in a study of T-cell reconstitution after alpha-beta-depleted transplantation in children. TCRdb reprocessed the PCR reads via MiXCR and lists one record per CDR3 protein. The data contain 250,000 to 300,000 distinct CDR3 sequences, 9.5% to 10% of them singletons. Sequenced here: PBMCs from the stem cell graft donor, sampled from the stem cell graft. These receptors were obtained from a human donor who donated a stem cell graft to a child with SCID. Both conserved end residues are part of each CDR3. The D gene is left open where the match is weak. Not all rows give a size; the values are once, few, many and, for expanded clones, a class.

size	J	V	D	CDR3	DNA
NA	TRBJ2-3	TRBV11-2	TRBD2	CASSLDFAGGPRDTQYF	TGTGCCAGCAGCTTAGATTTCGCGGGGGGGCCGCGAGATACGCAGTATTTT
few	TRBJ2-4	TRBV18	NA	CASSPISTGVPKNIQYF	TGTGCCAGCTCACCAATCTCTACCGGGGTGCCCAAAAACATTCAGTACTTC
NA	TRBJ2-5	TRBV15	NA	CATSWGLYQETQYF	TGTGCCACCAGTTGGGGCTTATACCAAGAGACCCAGTACTTC
few	TRBJ2-5	TRBV5-1	TRBD1	CASSLTTGTIQETQYF	TGCGCCAGCAGCCTAACGACAGGGACAATACAAGAGACCCAGTACTTC
NA	TRBJ1-2	TRBV5-5	NA	CASSLVRDYGYTF	TGTGCCAGCAGCTTGGTCAGGGACTATGGCTACACCTTC
many	TRBJ1-1	TRBV5-1	NA	CASSLSGRGDTEAFF	TGCGCCAGCAGCTTATCTGGCAGGGGAGACACTGAAGCTTTCTTT
NA	TRBJ2-4	TRBV20-1	NA	CSAATLAENIQYF	TGCAGTGCTGCGACCCTCGCCGAAAACATTCAGTACTTC
NA	TRBJ2-2	TRBV5-5	NA	CASRLLAGTGELFF	TGTGCCAGCAGGCTGTTGGCGGGGACCGGGGAGCTGTTTTTT
many	TRBJ2-3	TRBV4-1	NA	CASGGVTDTQYF	TGCGCCAGCGGCGGAGTCACAGATACGCAGTATTTT
NA	TRBJ1-4	TRBV29-1	NA	CSVSQGQEKLFF	TGCAGCGTTTCTCAGGGCCAAGAAAAACTGTTTTTT
many	TRBJ2-3	TRBV5-1	TRBD1	CASSFRPGQGAADTQYF	TGCGCCAGCAGCTTCCGCCCGGGACAGGGGGCTGCAGATACGCAGTATTTT
many	TRBJ2-7	TRBV4-1	NA	CASSQSETRNYEQYF	TGCGCCAGCAGCCAAAGTGAAACGCGCAACTACGAGCAGTACTTC
NA	TRBJ1-6	TRBV27	NA	CASSLVGYNSPLHF	TGTGCCAGCAGTTTGGTAGGATATAATTCACCCCTCCACTTT
many	TRBJ2-1	TRBV5-6	TRBD2	CASSLDSSGGYSYNEQFF	TGTGCCAGCAGCTTGGACAGTAGCGGGGGGTACTCCTACAATGAGCAGTTCTTC
NA	TRBJ2-7	TRBV20-1	TRBD2	CSARVGGNLYEQYF	TGCAGTGCTAGAGTGGGGGGGAATTTATACGAGCAGTACTTC
few	TRBJ2-2	TRBV29-1	NA	CSVITWTEATGELFF	TGCAGCGTTATAACCTGGACAGAAGCCACCGGGGAGCTGTTTTTT
NA	TRBJ2-1	TRBV12-3/TRBV12-4	NA	CASSLAGPPYNEQFF	TGTGCCAGCAGTTTAGCTGGGCCCCCCTACAATGAGCAGTTCTTC
few	TRBJ2-6	TRBV29-1	NA	CSVGNYSGANVLTF	TGCAGCGTGGGAAACTACTCTGGGGCCAACGTCCTGACTTTC
NA	TRBJ2-6	TRBV7-8	TRBD2	CASSFGGGPSGANVLTF	TGTGCCAGCAGCTTTGGCGGGGGTCCCTCTGGGGCCAACGTCCTGACTTTC
many	TRBJ2-1	TRBV11-1	NA	CASSTGSYNEQFF	TGTGCCAGCAGCACAGGGTCGTACAATGAGCAGTTCTTC
NA	TRBJ2-7	TRBV12-3/TRBV12-4	TRBD2	CASSSNPPPLAGVTYEQYF	TGTGCCAGCAGTTCCAACCCACCCCCCCTAGCGGGGGTTACCTACGAGCAGTACTTC
once	TRBJ2-7	TRBV19	NA	CASSINSGHQGLEQYF	TGTGCCAGTAGTATAAATTCGGGGCATCAGGGTTTGGAGCAGTACTTC
NA	TRBJ1-6	TRBV27	NA	CASSIQGSVGSPLHF	TGTGCCAGCAGCATTCAGGGTAGTGTGGGTTCACCCCTCCACTTT
many	TRBJ1-2	TRBV4-1	NA	CASSQVLQGNYGYTF	TGCGCCAGCAGCCAAGTCCTCCAGGGTAACTATGGCTACACCTTC
many	TRBJ1-5	TRBV6-5	TRBD1	CASSYSKGQGRQPQHF	TGTGCCAGCAGTTACTCTAAGGGACAGGGAAGACAGCCCCAGCATTTT
NA	TRBJ2-2	TRBV9	TRBD2	CASSVDYSGGSLAGELFF	TGTGCCAGCAGCGTAGATTATAGCGGGGGGAGTCTGGCCGGGGAGCTGTTTTTT
NA	TRBJ2-3	TRBV5-5	NA	CASSLDSGRSTDTQYF	TGTGCCAGCAGCTTGGATAGCGGTCGTAGCACAGATACGCAGTATTTT
many	TRBJ2-1	TRBV9	NA	CASSSPPRGDNEQFF	TGTGCCAGCAGCTCCCCCCCGAGGGGGGACAATGAGCAGTTCTTC
NA	TRBJ2-7	TRBV6-5	NA	CASSYGQSSYEQYF	TGTGCCAGCAGTTACGGGCAGAGCTCCTACGAGCAGTACTTC
few	TRBJ2-1	TRBV10-3	TRBD1	CAISDDRAGEQFF	TGTGCCATCAGTGACGACAGGGCTGGTGAGCAGTTCTTC
few	TRBJ2-4	TRBV10-1	TRBD1	CASSEHRGPKNIQYF	TGCGCCAGCAGTGAGCACAGGGGGCCAAAAAACATTCAGTACTTC
NA	TRBJ2-3	TRBV7-9	NA	CASSLARGSDTQYF	TGTGCCAGCAGCTTAGCGCGTGGTTCGGATACGCAGTATTTT
few	TRBJ2-4	TRBV12-3/TRBV12-4	NA	CASSFMGAGKNIQYF	TGTGCCAGCAGTTTTATGGGGGCAGGCAAAAACATTCAGTACTTC
few	TRBJ2-4	TRBV2	NA	CASSSQGGNIQYF	TGTGCCAGCAGCTCCCAGGGAGGAAACATTCAGTACTTC
NA	TRBJ1-5	TRBV18	NA	CASSPVAAGNQPQHF	TGTGCCAGCTCACCGGTCGCCGCAGGCAATCAGCCCCAGCATTTT
NA	TRBJ2-3	TRBV7-2	TRBD2	CASSLAMLAGVLDTQYF	TGTGCCAGCAGCTTAGCCATGCTAGCGGGGGTCTTGGATACGCAGTATTTT
few	TRBJ1-2	TRBV7-2	NA	CASSLSGTAAGYTF	TGTGCCAGCAGCCTCTCCGGGACGGCCGCAGGCTACACCTTC
many	TRBJ2-3	TRBV10-3	NA	CAISDRQSRDTQYF	TGTGCCATCAGTGACCGACAGTCCCGCGATACGCAGTATTTT
many	TRBJ2-1	TRBV20-1	TRBD1	CSTTGSSYNEQFF	TGCAGTACGACAGGGAGCTCCTACAATGAGCAGTTCTTC